This is a list of T cell receptor beta chains from one sample in a study of blood T cell repertoires in COVID-19. The method was immunoSEQ multiplex PCR; TCRdb's version includes in-frame clones alone and lacks a portion of them. This sample has fewer than 350,000 clones, with 89% found just once. Material: PBMCs or T cells enriched from blood (not recorded which). These receptors were collected from a man in his 60s who had recovered from COVID-19. The CDR3 runs from the conserved cysteine through the conserved F or W. A D gene is named only where the DNA matches it firmly.

D gene: TRBD1
J gene: TRBJ2-1
V gene: TRBV5-1
CDR3 DNA: TGCGCCAGCAGCCTGAATCCGACCGGGACAGGCTACAATGAGCAGTTCTTC
CDR3 protein: CASSLNPTGTGYNEQFF

D gene: .
J gene: TRBJ2-7
V gene: TRBV4-2
CDR3 DNA: TGTGCCAGCAGCCCGGGGGGCCAGGTTCAACACGAGCAGTACTTC
CDR3 protein: CASSPGGQVQHEQYF

D gene: TRBD1
J gene: TRBJ1-1
V gene: TRBV6-5
CDR3 DNA: TGTGCCAGCAGTTATCAGACAGGGGGTACTGAAGCTTTCTTT
CDR3 protein: CASSYQTGGTEAFF

D gene: .
J gene: TRBJ2-5
V gene: TRBV7-9
CDR3 DNA: TGTGCCAGCAGCTTTACTATTAGCCAAGAGACCCAGTACTTC
CDR3 protein: CASSFTISQETQYF

D gene: .
J gene: TRBJ1-5
V gene: TRBV6-2/TRBV6-3
CDR3 DNA: TGTGCCAGCAGTTACCAGGGGTGGGGCAATCAGCCCCAGCATTTT
CDR3 protein: CASSYQGWGNQPQHF

D gene: .
J gene: TRBJ1-6
V gene: TRBV27
CDR3 DNA: TGTGCCAGCAGTTTAGGGACACGAGGACGCTCCTATAATTCACCCCTCCACTTT
CDR3 protein: CASSLGTRGRSYNSPLHF

D gene: .
J gene: TRBJ1-5
V gene: TRBV7-2
CDR3 DNA: TGTGCCAGCAGCTTGTCTGGGGGGGTGAGGGGTCAGCCCCAGCATTTT
CDR3 protein: CASSLSGGVRGQPQHF

D gene: .
J gene: TRBJ2-1
V gene: TRBV19
CDR3 DNA: TGTGCCAGTGCGGGGATTGAAGGGTTGTATGAGCAGTTCTTC
CDR3 protein: CASAGIEGLYEQFF

D gene: .
J gene: TRBJ2-1
V gene: TRBV28
CDR3 DNA: TGTGCCAGCAGTTTTTATCAGGGGCGCAATGAGCAGTTCTTC
CDR3 protein: CASSFYQGRNEQFF

D gene: .
J gene: TRBJ2-7
V gene: TRBV19
CDR3 DNA: TGTGCCAGTAGTAGAAACAGTCCCTACGAGCAGTACTTC
CDR3 protein: CASSRNSPYEQYF

D gene: TRBD1
J gene: TRBJ1-2
V gene: TRBV24-1
CDR3 DNA: TGTGCCACCAGTGATCCTGGACAGGGGAGCAACGATGGCTACACCTTC
CDR3 protein: CATSDPGQGSNDGYTF

D gene: .
J gene: TRBJ1-6
V gene: TRBV6-5
CDR3 DNA: TGTGCCAGCAGTTACAGCATAAGCGATTCACCCCTCCACTTT
CDR3 protein: CASSYSISDSPLHF

D gene: .
J gene: TRBJ1-5
V gene: TRBV19
CDR3 DNA: TGTGCCAGTAGTATAGAGGGACAACTACAGCCCCAGCATTTT
CDR3 protein: CASSIEGQLQPQHF

D gene: .
J gene: TRBJ2-7
V gene: TRBV5-1
CDR3 DNA: TGCGCCAGCAGCTTGGCGGAGGGTTACGAGCAGTACTTC
CDR3 protein: CASSLAEGYEQYF

D gene: TRBD1
J gene: TRBJ2-1
V gene: TRBV5-1
CDR3 DNA: TGCGCCAGTGACAGGGGCGGGTTCTCCTACAATGAGCAGTTCTTC
CDR3 protein: CASDRGGFSYNEQFF

D gene: TRBD1
J gene: TRBJ1-4
V gene: TRBV7-9
CDR3 DNA: TGTGCCAGCAGCTTGGGTAGGGGGCGAGGTGAAAAACTGTTTTTT
CDR3 protein: CASSLGRGRGEKLFF

D gene: .
J gene: TRBJ1-6
V gene: TRBV12-3/TRBV12-4
CDR3 DNA: TGTGCCAGCAAAGACACTAATTCACCCCTCCACTTT
CDR3 protein: CASKDTNSPLHF

D gene: TRBD2
J gene: TRBJ2-3
V gene: TRBV28
CDR3 DNA: TGTGCCAGCAGTTCCCGACTAGCGGGAAGCACAGATACGCAGTATTTT
CDR3 protein: CASSSRLAGSTDTQYF

D gene: .
J gene: TRBJ2-7
V gene: TRBV28
CDR3 DNA: TGTGCCACCGGTGGAGGAGAGGCCTCCTACGAGCAGTACTTC
CDR3 protein: CATGGGEASYEQYF

D gene: TRBD2
J gene: TRBJ2-2
V gene: TRBV11-2
CDR3 DNA: TGTGCCAGCAGCTTACATAGCGGGAGGACGAACACCGGGGAGCTGTTTTTT
CDR3 protein: CASSLHSGRTNTGELFF

D gene: .
J gene: TRBJ1-4
V gene: TRBV11-2
CDR3 DNA: TGTGCCAGCAGCCGCGCGATAGATGAAAAACTGTTTTTT
CDR3 protein: CASSRAIDEKLFF

D gene: TRBD1
J gene: TRBJ2-7
V gene: TRBV4-1
CDR3 DNA: TGCGCCAGCAGCCAAGCCGGACAGGGATTCTACGAGCAGTACTTC
CDR3 protein: CASSQAGQGFYEQYF